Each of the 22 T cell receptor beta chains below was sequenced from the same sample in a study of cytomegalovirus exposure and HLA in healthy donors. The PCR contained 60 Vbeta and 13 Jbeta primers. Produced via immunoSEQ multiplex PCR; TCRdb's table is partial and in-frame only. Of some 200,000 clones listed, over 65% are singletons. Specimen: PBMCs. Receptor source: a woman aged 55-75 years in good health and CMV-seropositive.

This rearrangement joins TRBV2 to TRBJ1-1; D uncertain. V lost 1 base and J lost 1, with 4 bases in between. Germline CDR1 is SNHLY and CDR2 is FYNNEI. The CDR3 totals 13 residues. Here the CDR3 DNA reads TGTGCCAGCAGTGAAGAACAGAACACTGAAGCTTTCTTT. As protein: CASSEEQNTEAFF. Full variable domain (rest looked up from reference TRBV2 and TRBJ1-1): EPEVTQTPSHQVTQMGQEVILRCVPISNHLYFYWYRQILGQKVEFLVSFYNNEISEKSEIFDDQFSVERPDGSNFTLKIRSTKLEDSAMYFCASSEEQNTEAFFGQGTRLTVV.

Written as DNA, the CDR3 is TGTGCCAGCAGTTACACCGGCGGGAGGGCCGGGAACATTCAGTACTTC. This codes for CASSYTGGRAGNIQYF. The chain carries TRBV6-5 and TRBJ2-4; 9 bases match TRBD2. V dropped 2 bases and J dropped 7; count of bases not matched to a gene: 9. The germline V gene has CDR1 MNHEY and CDR2 SVGAGI. The CDR3 consists of 16 residues.

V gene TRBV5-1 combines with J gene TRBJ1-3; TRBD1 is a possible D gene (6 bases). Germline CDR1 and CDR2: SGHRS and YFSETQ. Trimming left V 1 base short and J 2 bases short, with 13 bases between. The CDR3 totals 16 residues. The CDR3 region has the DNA TGCGCCAGCAGCTTGTTACCCGGGACAACTGGAAACACCATATATTTT. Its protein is CASSLLPGTTGNTIYF.

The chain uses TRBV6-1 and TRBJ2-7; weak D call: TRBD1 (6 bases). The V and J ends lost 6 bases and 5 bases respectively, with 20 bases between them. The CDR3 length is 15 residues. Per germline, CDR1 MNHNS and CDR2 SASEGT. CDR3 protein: CASRAGTSGWDEQYF. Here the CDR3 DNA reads TGTGCCAGCAGAGCCGGGACAAGTGGCTGGGACGAGCAGTACTTC.

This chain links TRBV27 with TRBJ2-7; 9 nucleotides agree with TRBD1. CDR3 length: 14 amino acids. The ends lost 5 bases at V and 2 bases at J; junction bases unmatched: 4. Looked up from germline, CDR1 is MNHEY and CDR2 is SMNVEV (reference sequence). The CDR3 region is CASSPQGATYEQYF. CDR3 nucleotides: TGTGCCAGCAGTCCACAGGGGGCAACCTACGAGCAGTACTTC.

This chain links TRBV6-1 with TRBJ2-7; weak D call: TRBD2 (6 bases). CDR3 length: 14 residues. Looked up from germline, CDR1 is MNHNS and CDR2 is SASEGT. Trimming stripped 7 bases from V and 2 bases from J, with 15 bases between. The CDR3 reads CASTSGTGAYEQYF. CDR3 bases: TGTGCCAGCACCTCGGGGACGGGAGCCTACGAGCAGTACTTC.

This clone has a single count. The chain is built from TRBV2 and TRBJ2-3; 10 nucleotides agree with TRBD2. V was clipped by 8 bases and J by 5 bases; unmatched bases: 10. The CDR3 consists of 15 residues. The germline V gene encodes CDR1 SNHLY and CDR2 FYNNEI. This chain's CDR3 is CASAFLAGVGDTQYF. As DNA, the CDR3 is TGTGCCAGCGCTTTCCTAGCGGGAGTAGGAGATACGCAGTATTTT.

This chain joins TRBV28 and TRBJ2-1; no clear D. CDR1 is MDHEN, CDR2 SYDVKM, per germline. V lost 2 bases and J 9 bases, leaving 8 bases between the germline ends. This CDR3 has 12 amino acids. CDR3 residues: CASSLLRGEQFF. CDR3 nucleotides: TGTGCCAGCAGTTTACTCCGCGGTGAGCAGTTCTTC.

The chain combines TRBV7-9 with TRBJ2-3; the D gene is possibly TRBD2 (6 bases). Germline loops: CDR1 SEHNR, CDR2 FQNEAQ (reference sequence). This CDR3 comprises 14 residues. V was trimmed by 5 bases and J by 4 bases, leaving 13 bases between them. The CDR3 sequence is CASSQTRDSDTQYF. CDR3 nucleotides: TGTGCCAGCAGCCAGACCAGGGACTCAGATACGCAGTATTTT.

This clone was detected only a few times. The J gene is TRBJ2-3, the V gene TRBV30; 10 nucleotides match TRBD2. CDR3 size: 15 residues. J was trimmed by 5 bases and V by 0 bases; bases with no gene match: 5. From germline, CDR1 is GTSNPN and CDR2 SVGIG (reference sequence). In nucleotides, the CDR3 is TGTGCCTGGAGTGTACTAGCGGGAATTGGAGATACGCAGTATTTT. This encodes CAWSVLAGIGDTQYF.

The CDR3 DNA reads TGCAGCGTTTCCGGGTCGCCTAGGGGCTACAATGAGCAGTTCTTC. Its protein is CSVSGSPRGYNEQFF. V and J are TRBV29-1 and TRBJ2-1, with D maybe TRBD1 (5 bases). The CDR3 contains 15 residues. The V and J ends lost 5 bases and 3 bases respectively, with 17 bases between them. The germline CDR1 and CDR2 sequences are SQVTM and ANQGSEA.

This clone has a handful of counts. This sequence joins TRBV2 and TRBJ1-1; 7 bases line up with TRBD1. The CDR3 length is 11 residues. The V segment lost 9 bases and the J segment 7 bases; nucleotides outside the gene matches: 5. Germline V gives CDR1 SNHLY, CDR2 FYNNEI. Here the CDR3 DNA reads TGTGCCAGTGGGGACAGCCATGAAGCTTTCTTT. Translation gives CASGDSHEAFF.

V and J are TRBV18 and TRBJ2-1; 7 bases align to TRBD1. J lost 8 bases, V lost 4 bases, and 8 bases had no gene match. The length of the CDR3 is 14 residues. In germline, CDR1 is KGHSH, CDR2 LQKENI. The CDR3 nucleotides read TGTGCCAGCTCACTCCGACAGGGTCGGCATGAGCAGTTCTTC. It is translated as CASSLRQGRHEQFF.

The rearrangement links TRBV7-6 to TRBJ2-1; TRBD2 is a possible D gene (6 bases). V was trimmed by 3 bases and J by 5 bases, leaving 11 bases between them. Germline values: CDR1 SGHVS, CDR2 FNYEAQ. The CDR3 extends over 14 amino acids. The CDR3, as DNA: TGTGCCAGCAGCTTGACGGGGGAAAACAATGAGCAGTTCTTC. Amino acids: CASSLTGENNEQFF.

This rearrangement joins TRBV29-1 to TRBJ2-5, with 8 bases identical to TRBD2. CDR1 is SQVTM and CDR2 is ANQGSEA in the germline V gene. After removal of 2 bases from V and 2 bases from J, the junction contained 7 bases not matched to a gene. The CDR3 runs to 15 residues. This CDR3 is CSVERGTSQQETQYF. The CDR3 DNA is TGCAGCGTTGAAAGAGGGACTAGTCAACAAGAGACCCAGTACTTC.

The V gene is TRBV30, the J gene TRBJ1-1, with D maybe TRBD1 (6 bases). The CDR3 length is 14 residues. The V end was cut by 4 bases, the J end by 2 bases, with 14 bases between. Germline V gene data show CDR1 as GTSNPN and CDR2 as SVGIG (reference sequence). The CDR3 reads CAWKRGALNTEAFF. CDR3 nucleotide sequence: TGTGCCTGGAAACGGGGGGCCCTAAACACTGAAGCTTTCTTT.

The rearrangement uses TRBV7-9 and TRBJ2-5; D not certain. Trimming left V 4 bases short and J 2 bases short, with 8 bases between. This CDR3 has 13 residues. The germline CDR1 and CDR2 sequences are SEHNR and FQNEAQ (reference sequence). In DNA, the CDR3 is TGTGCCAGCAGCTCAATCCAACAAGAGACCCAGTACTTC. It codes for CASSSIQQETQYF. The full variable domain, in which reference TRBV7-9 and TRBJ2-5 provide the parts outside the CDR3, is DTGVSQNPRHKITKRGQNVTFRCDPISEHNRLYWYRQTLGQGPEFLTYFQNEAQLEKSRLLSDRFSAERPKGSFSTLEIQRTEQGDSAMYLCASSSIQQETQYFGPGTRLLVL.

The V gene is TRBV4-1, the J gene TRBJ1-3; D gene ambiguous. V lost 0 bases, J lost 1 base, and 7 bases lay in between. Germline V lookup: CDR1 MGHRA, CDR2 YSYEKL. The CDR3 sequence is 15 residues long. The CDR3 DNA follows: TGCGCCAGCAGCCAAGACGGAGGTTCTGGAAACACCATATATTTT. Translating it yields CASSQDGGSGNTIYF.

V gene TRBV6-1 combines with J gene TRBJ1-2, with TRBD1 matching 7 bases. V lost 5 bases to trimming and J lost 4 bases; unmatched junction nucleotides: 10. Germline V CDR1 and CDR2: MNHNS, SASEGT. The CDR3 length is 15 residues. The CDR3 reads CASSLGRTGFYGYTF. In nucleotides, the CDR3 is TGTGCCAGCAGTCTCGGGCGGACAGGATTCTATGGCTACACCTTC.

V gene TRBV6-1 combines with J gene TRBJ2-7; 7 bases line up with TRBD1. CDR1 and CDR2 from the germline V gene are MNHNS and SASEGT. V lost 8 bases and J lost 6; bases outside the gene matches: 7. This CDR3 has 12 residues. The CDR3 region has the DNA TGTGCCAGCGGGTTAACAGGGGTCGAGCAGTACTTC. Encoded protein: CASGLTGVEQYF.

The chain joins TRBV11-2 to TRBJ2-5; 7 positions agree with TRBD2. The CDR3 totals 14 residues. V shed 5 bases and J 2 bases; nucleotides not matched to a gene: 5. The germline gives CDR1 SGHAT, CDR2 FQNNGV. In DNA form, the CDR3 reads TGTGCCAGCAGCCCGCGGGGGATTCAAGAGACCCAGTACTTC. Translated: CASSPRGIQETQYF.

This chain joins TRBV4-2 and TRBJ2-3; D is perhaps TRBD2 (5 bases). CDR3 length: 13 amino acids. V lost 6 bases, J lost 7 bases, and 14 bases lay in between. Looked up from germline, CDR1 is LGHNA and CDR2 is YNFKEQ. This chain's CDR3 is CASRRNGENTQYF. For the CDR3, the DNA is TGTGCCAGCAGACGGAACGGGGAGAATACGCAGTATTTT.